Following are 31 T cell receptor beta chains from one sample sequenced in a study of blood T cells in healthy people across ages. Through a sample-barcoded 5' primer and a J-beta primer mix, a second PCR was run for roughly 6 to 11 cycles. One entry per CDR3 protein results from TCRdb running MiXCR on the 5' RACE reads. This table has about 640,000 distinct CDR3 sequences, around 54% appearing once. Sequencing was performed on blood. Receptors were obtained from a man aged 55-75 years in good health.

The chain combines TRBV9 with TRBJ2-1; 7 bases fit TRBD1. CDR1 is SGDLS, CDR2 YYNGEE, per germline. The CDR3 totals 12 residues. V lost 3 bases and J lost 12; bases outside the gene matches: 6. The CDR3 nucleotides read TGTGCCAGCAGCGCCGGACAGGAGGTGCAGTTCTTC. It encodes CASSAGQEVQFF.

This clonotype was seen a handful of times. This sequence joins TRBV18 and TRBJ2-7; 11 nucleotides align to TRBD1. V lost 3 bases to trimming and J lost 4 bases; unmatched junction nucleotides: 5. Germline V lookup: CDR1 KGHSH, CDR2 LQKENI. CDR3 length equals 15 residues. CDR3 coding DNA: TGTGCCAGCTCACCGTGGACAGGGGGCTGGTACGAGCAGTACTTC. This translates into CASSPWTGGWYEQYF.

The J gene is TRBJ1-2, the V gene TRBV2; no clear D gene. Trimming took 6 bases from V and 8 from J, leaving 10 bases between them. CDR1 and CDR2 (germline): SNHLY, FYNNEI. The length of the CDR3 is 11 residues. CDR3 sequence: CASRDLLGYTF. The CDR3 nucleotides read TGTGCCAGCAGGGACCTCTTGGGCTACACCTTC.

The chain employs TRBV27 and TRBJ1-6; no clear D gene. V shed 3 bases and J shed 8 bases, with 11 bases lying between them. Germline V lookup: CDR1 MNHEY, CDR2 SMNVEV (reference sequence). The CDR3 runs 14 residues. In DNA form, the CDR3 reads TGTGCCAGCAGTTTTGGGCAGAGAGATTCACCCCTCCACTTT. Translated: CASSFGQRDSPLHF.

The chain combines TRBV7-8 with TRBJ2-5, with 7 bases matching TRBD1. The CDR3 covers 14 residues. The V gene's germline CDR1 is SGHVS and CDR2 FQNEAQ. J lost 7 bases, V lost 5 bases, and 10 bases had no gene match. The CDR3 DNA reads TGTGCCAGCAGCCCGGACAGGTCGTCAGGGACCCAGTACTTC. Protein product: CASSPDRSSGTQYF. Filled out from reference TRBV7-8 and TRBJ2-5, the complete variable domain reads GAGVSQSPRYKVAKRGQDVALRCDPISGHVSLFWYQQALGQGPEFLTYFQNEAQLDKSGLPSDRFFAERPEGSVSTLKIQRTQQEDSAVYLCASSPDRSSGTQYFGPGTRLLVL.

V usage is TRBV27 and J usage is TRBJ1-2; 8 nucleotides match TRBD1. With V trimmed by 6 bases and J by 8 bases, 20 bases remained unmatched. Germline CDR1 MNHEY, CDR2 SMNVEV (reference sequence). CDR3 length: 17 amino acids. The CDR3, as DNA: TGTGCCAGCAGCCGGACCGTCCCGGGACAGGTTGCGGACGGCTACACCTTC. Its protein is CASSRTVPGQVADGYTF.

V gene TRBV9 combines with J gene TRBJ1-1, with a weak D call TRBD1 (5 bases). CDR3 size: 17 residues. From germline, CDR1 is SGDLS and CDR2 YYNGEE. V shed 0 bases and J shed 6 bases, with 21 bases lying between them. The CDR3 here is CASSVAADGTLGAEAFF. CDR3 DNA: TGTGCCAGCAGCGTAGCTGCAGACGGGACCCTTGGGGCTGAAGCTTTCTTT.

As concerns this clonotype: Relative to the germline gene, one junction end is altered; a read error may explain this. The chain links TRBV2 to TRBJ2-5; 8 nucleotides agree with TRBD2. Germline values: CDR1 SNHLY, CDR2 FYNNEI. This CDR3 contains 14 residues. In nucleotides, the CDR3 is TGTGCCAGCAGTGAAGAATGGAGCGGGGGAACCCAGTGCTTC. Its protein is CASSEEWSGGTQCF.

This CDR3 is CSATGTSGGQETQYF. The CDR3 region has the DNA TGCAGTGCCACCGGGACTAGCGGGGGCCAGGAGACCCAGTACTTC. The rearrangement joins TRBV20-1 to TRBJ2-7; TRBD2 aligns across 14 bases. The J call may not be correct, given that the DNA end is closer to TRBJ2-5. The CDR3 consists of 15 residues. CDR1 DFQATT and CDR2 SNEGSKA come from the germline V gene (reference sequence).

The CDR3, as DNA: TGCAGTGCGGCCGCAAGGGCTAACTATGGCTACACCTTC. Its translation is CSAAARANYGYTF. The V and J genes are TRBV20-1 and TRBJ1-2, with D hard to call. The length of the CDR3 is 13 residues. In germline, CDR1 is DFQATT, CDR2 SNEGSKA (reference sequence). Trimming took off 6 bases at V and 0 bases at J, with 11 bases between the two ends.

Concerning this clonotype: A read error may be the cause here, since a much bigger clone is one base away. The gene calls are TRBV2 and TRBJ1-6; D not certain. From germline, CDR1 is SNHLY and CDR2 FYNNEI. The CDR3 extends over 13 amino acids. V dropped 4 bases and J dropped 9 bases, with 10 bases sitting between them. For the CDR3, the DNA is TGTGCCAGCAGTGTGAGGAATAGTTCACCCCTCCACTTT. Its translation: CASSVRNSSPLHF.

This clonotype was seen a few times. The chain has TRBV28 and TRBJ2-1; no clear D. Trimming took 0 bases from V and 7 from J, leaving 1 base between them. This CDR3 is built from 11 residues. Germline V gene lookup returns CDR1 MDHEN and CDR2 SYDVKM. The CDR3 DNA reads as TGTGCCAGCAGTTTATGGAATGAGCAGTTCTTC. Its protein is CASSLWNEQFF.

The chain uses TRBV5-1 and TRBJ2-1; D might be TRBD1 (6 bases). The ends were cut back, 7 bases at V and 8 bases at J, with 7 bases in the middle. Germline V gene sequence: CDR1 SGHRS, CDR2 YFSETQ. The CDR3 extends over 10 amino acids. Here the CDR3 DNA reads TGCGCCAGCGCAGGGGATGAGCAGTTCTTC. Translating gives CASAGDEQFF.

V gene TRBV9 combines with J gene TRBJ2-3; 8 bases fit TRBD2. This CDR3 is 15 amino acids long. The germline V gene encodes CDR1 SGDLS and CDR2 YYNGEE. V dropped 4 bases and J dropped 4; count of bases not matched to a gene: 8. The CDR3 nucleotides are TGTGCCAGCAGCCTACGGGGGGGTTGGGCAGATACGCAGTATTTT. Translated: CASSLRGGWADTQYF. Full variable domain (missing parts from reference TRBV9 and TRBJ2-3): DSGVTQTPKHLITATGQRVTLRCSPRSGDLSVYWYQQSLDQGLQFLIQYYNGEERAKGNILERFSAQQFPDLHSELNLSSLELGDSALYFCASSLRGGWADTQYFGPGTRLTVL.

The rearrangement joins TRBV29-1 to TRBJ2-3; TRBD2 aligns across 7 bases. Trimming cost V 7 bases and J 6 bases; bases outside gene matches: 1. The germline V gene encodes CDR1 SQVTM and CDR2 ANQGSEA. The CDR3 has 10 amino acids. As DNA, the CDR3 is TGCAGCGGGGAGGGGGATACGCAGTATTTT. This translates into CSGEGDTQYF.

The sample holds a few counts of this clonotype. This sequence joins TRBV20-1 and TRBJ2-5, with a weak D call TRBD2 (5 bases). Trimming took 3 bases from V and 4 from J, leaving 12 bases between them. Germline lookup yields CDR1 DFQATT and CDR2 SNEGSKA (reference sequence). The CDR3 is made up of 13 amino acids. The CDR3 sequence: CSARREQLETQYF. The CDR3 coding sequence is TGCAGTGCTAGGAGGGAACAGCTAGAGACCCAGTACTTC.

This chain joins TRBV3-1 and TRBJ1-1; D possibly corresponds to TRBD1 (5 bases). The CDR3 spans 13 residues. V was pared by 6 bases and J by 2 bases, with 10 bases between. CDR1 and CDR2 (germline): LGHDT, YNNKEL (reference sequence). CDR3: CASSPRDNTEAFF. The CDR3 region has the DNA TGTGCCAGCAGTCCCCGGGACAACACTGAAGCTTTCTTT.

The V call is TRBV2, the J call TRBJ2-5; 8 bases line up with TRBD2. Germline V gives CDR1 SNHLY, CDR2 FYNNEI. There are 15 residues in the CDR3. Trimming cost V 7 bases and J 0 bases; bases outside gene matches: 7. The CDR3 DNA reads TGTGCCAGCAAGGAGGGACTAGGGTACCAAGAGACCCAGTACTTC. Encoded protein: CASKEGLGYQETQYF.

The V gene is TRBV6-2 or TRBV6-3, the J gene TRBJ2-3; tentative D call: TRBD1 (6 bases). Trimming took off 6 bases at V and 4 bases at J, with 11 bases between the two ends. Germline V CDR1 and CDR2: MNHEY, SVGEGT. The CDR3 runs to 13 residues. The CDR3 DNA sequence: TGTGCCAGCAGAACTACAGGGTCAGATACGCAGTATTTT. It specifies CASRTTGSDTQYF.

The chain joins TRBV24-1 to TRBJ2-5, with 11 bases lining up with TRBD2. The trim removed 2 bases at V and 5 bases at J, leaving 9 bases unmatched. CDR3 length: 17 amino acids. Germline V CDR1 and CDR2: KGHDR, SFDVKD. The CDR3 sequence: CATSDSRPSGGTETQYF. Here the CDR3 DNA reads TGTGCCACCAGTGATTCGCGACCTAGCGGGGGGACGGAGACCCAGTACTTC.

This clonotype was counted between two and nine times. V gene TRBV20-1 combines with J gene TRBJ2-7, with D possibly TRBD1 on 6 matching bases. CDR3 length: 12 residues. With 5 bases removed from V and 4 bases from J, the gap between germline ends came to 12 bases. Germline CDR1 is DFQATT and CDR2 is SNEGSKA (reference sequence). This chain's CDR3 is CSARAGDYEQYF. The CDR3 region has the DNA TGCAGTGCTCGGGCAGGGGATTACGAGCAGTACTTC.

The chain has TRBV12-3 or TRBV12-4 and TRBJ2-3; D tentatively reads TRBD1 or TRBD2 (5 bases each). The CDR3 extends over 15 amino acids. Trimming pared 2 bases from V and 0 bases from J, leaving 9 bases between. CDR3 region: CASSLNGASTDTQYF. CDR3 bases: TGTGCCAGCAGTTTAAACGGGGCTAGCACAGATACGCAGTATTTT.

The CDR3 DNA sequence: TGTGCCAGCAGCGCGGACAGTTTGAGCACAGATACGCAGTATTTT. Its translation is CASSADSLSTDTQYF. This chain uses TRBV7-9 with TRBJ2-3, with D possibly TRBD1 on 6 matching bases. Trimming pared 5 bases from V and 0 bases from J, leaving 12 bases between. Germline V gene lookup returns CDR1 SEHNR and CDR2 FQNEAQ (reference sequence). The CDR3 contains 15 residues.

Here the CDR3 reads CASSDSPGRGRTEAFF. CDR3 DNA sequence: TGTGCCAGCAGTGATTCTCCGGGACGGGGGCGAACTGAAGCTTTCTTT. The chain joins TRBV25-1 to TRBJ1-1; D may be TRBD1 (6 bases). CDR1 is MGHDK and CDR2 is SYGVNS in the germline V gene. Trimming took 3 bases from V and 5 from J, leaving 19 bases between them. The CDR3 has 16 amino acids.

CDR3 sequence reads: CSARDGSGGDTQYF. The CDR3 nucleotides read TGCAGTGCTAGAGATGGTTCGGGAGGGGATACGCAGTATTTT. This chain connects TRBV20-1 to TRBJ2-3; 8 bases map to TRBD2. The CDR3 runs to 14 residues. V trimming: 0 bases; J trimming: 6 bases; junction bases outside the gene matches: 5. From germline, CDR1 is DFQATT and CDR2 SNEGSKA (reference sequence).

A single count supports this clonotype. The chain links TRBV20-1 to TRBJ1-6; D possibly corresponds to TRBD1 (5 bases). CDR3 length equals 16 residues. Germline CDR1 and CDR2: DFQATT and SNEGSKA (reference sequence). Trimming took off 1 base at V and 1 base at J, with 11 bases between the two ends. The CDR3 coding sequence is TGCAGTGCTAGAGCTGGGGGTGCGTCCTATAATTCACCCCTCCACTTT. Encoded protein: CSARAGGASYNSPLHF.

This clonotype was observed once. The V call is TRBV9, the J call TRBJ2-5; 10 positions agree with TRBD2. Germline V gives CDR1 SGDLS, CDR2 YYNGEE. The J segment lost 5 bases and the V segment lost 3 bases, leaving 13 bases of the junction unmatched. This CDR3 spans 17 amino acids. CDR3 in amino acids: CASSAGALAGGSETQYF. The CDR3 bases are TGTGCCAGCAGCGCCGGCGCTTTAGCGGGGGGAAGTGAGACCCAGTACTTC.

The chain employs TRBV6-1 and TRBJ2-5, with 12 bases aligning to TRBD1. The J segment lost 4 bases and the V segment lost 7 bases, leaving 13 bases of the junction unmatched. The CDR3 spans 17 residues. Germline V gives CDR1 MNHNS, CDR2 SASEGT. The CDR3: CASNPGTGGFDRETQYF. CDR3 DNA: TGTGCCAGCAACCCCGGGACAGGGGGCTTTGATCGAGAGACCCAGTACTTC.

This clonotype was seen a few times. This CDR3 is CSASSRDYGYTF. The CDR3 DNA sequence: TGCAGTGCTAGTTCTCGGGACTATGGCTACACCTTC. This chain joins TRBV20-1 and TRBJ1-2; D ambiguous. V gave up 3 bases and J gave up 3 bases, with 8 bases separating them. Germline CDR1 and CDR2: DFQATT and SNEGSKA (reference sequence). The length of the CDR3 is 12 residues.

The V and J genes are TRBV7-9 and TRBJ2-5; 8 nucleotides match TRBD1. CDR3 size: 16 residues. CDR1 is SEHNR, CDR2 FQNEAQ, per germline (reference sequence). V lost 5 bases to trimming and J lost 4 bases; unmatched junction nucleotides: 12. The CDR3 bases are TGTGCCAGCAGCCCGCAGGGGGCATCATCGGGAGAGACCCAGTACTTC. Translated: CASSPQGASSGETQYF. The full variable domain, its missing parts supplied by reference TRBV7-9 and TRBJ2-5, is DTGVSQNPRHKITKRGQNVTFRCDPISEHNRLYWYRQTLGQGPEFLTYFQNEAQLEKSRLLSDRFSAERPKGSFSTLEIQRTEQGDSAMYLCASSPQGASSGETQYFGPGTRLLVL.

The chain couples TRBV5-5 to TRBJ2-5; D remains unclear. The CDR3 totals 15 residues. The V gene lost 2 bases and the J gene lost 1 base, with 12 bases spanning the gap. Germline values: CDR1 SGHKS, CDR2 YYEKEE (reference sequence). The CDR3 DNA reads as TGTGCCAGCAGCTTTAACGTTCTAGTCCAAGAGACCCAGTACTTC. This codes for CASSFNVLVQETQYF.